Listed below are T cell receptor beta chains from one sample, sequenced in a study of OX40 agonist ivuxolimab in advanced cancers. Assay: immunoSEQ multiplex PCR; the TCRdb copy retains only in-frame clones and omits some. The data contain 70,000 to 100,000 clones, under 90% of them seen just once; the ten biggest clones take up around 1.1%. The sample was CD4+ or CD8+ T cells sorted from blood, taken in a trial of the OX40 agonist ivuxolimab. Source of these receptors: an adult with an advanced solid tumor such as melanoma, head and neck, liver or kidney cancer. Both conserved end residues are trimmed from each CDR3.

len,j_gene,v_gene,CDR3aa
14,TRBJ1-1,TRBV7-3,ASSVRGQEGDTEAF
15,TRBJ2-3,TRBV11-2,ASSSPGAAYSTDTQY
14,TRBJ1-4,TRBV5-1,ASSRQGALGNEKLF
12,TRBJ2-1,TRBV5-6,ASSFERKNNEQF
14,TRBJ1-6,TRBV30,AWSARTGGKNSPLH
13,TRBJ2-6,TRBV14,ASSQGSSGANVLT
12,TRBJ1-1,TRBV5-1,ASNYEQGYTEAF
12,TRBJ1-4,TRBV5-8,ASSLTGINEKLF
13,TRBJ1-1,TRBV5-1,ASSPVVSLNTEAF
11,TRBJ2-5,TRBV29-1,SVRTSSGETQY
15,TRBJ2-2,TRBV5-1,ASSLRFPAGNTGELF
13,TRBJ2-5,TRBV5-4,ASSTRTGAQETQY
12,TRBJ2-3,TRBV29-1,SVGLAGGRDTQY
13,TRBJ1-6,TRBV6-1,ASRPVGPDNSPLH
12,TRBJ1-6,TRBV19,ATSTGTGDSPLH
14,TRBJ2-6,TRBV6-5,ASSYSGGAGANVLT